This T cell receptor beta chain was captured in a study of cytomegalovirus exposure and HLA in healthy donors (dated 2017 in TCRdb). Regarding the research as a whole: In an earlier analysis of 550 to 750 of the donors, 276 Gb of sequence data and some 100 million unique TCR beta sequences from roughly 180 million T cells were reported. The study used immunosequencing to profile the T cell repertoires of several hundred subjects and linked those repertoires to cytomegalovirus serostatus. Across approximately 400 genotyped donors of the cohort, an average of roughly 250,000 unique TCR beta nucleotide sequences per donor were sequenced, and roughly 20% of those sequences were non-productive. In addition to the first cohort of approximately 650 subjects, a separate validation cohort of approximately 120 different subjects was used. Every discovery cohort repertoire had been produced on one sequencing platform. The study combined high-throughput TCR immunosequencing, statistical association of individual TCRs with disease status, and machine learning to predict cytomegalovirus infection status. Rather than drawing on any new phenotypic data, the later analysis identified candidate immune exposures from TCR beta sequences and the way those sequences occurred across donors. Of the roughly 390 genotyped donors, 75% to 85% were placed in the genetic ancestry cluster associated with self-reported Caucasian donors. The study was designed to test whether signatures of past pathogen exposure could be identified by cataloging public T cell receptors. Approximately 330 gigabases of sequencing data and 75 million to 85 million unique TCR sequences made up an early release that covered fewer than 650 HLA-typed donors. A later analysis re-analyzed previously published TCR beta repertoires from hundreds of donors and added high-resolution HLA genotyping to study TCR occurrence patterns. The number of donors typed differed by locus, with about 629-630 for A, B, C, DRB1 and DQB1, more than 500 for DQA1, 606 for DPA1, and around 460 for DPB1. Both class I and class II loci were covered by HLA typing, at four-digit resolution. Genome-wide SNP genotypes for about 65% of the roughly 670 donors were used in a later genetic analysis, which treated that subset as a discovery cohort. Donor age, sex, ethnicity and CMV serostatus were compiled alongside the repertoire data. Four or five DR-DQ haplotypes were handled as single units for association and clustering because linkage in the cohort was strong. To decide whether each TCR beta V gene segment behaved as functional or pseudogenic, an earlier analysis of fewer than 750 of the donors relied on high-throughput TCR beta sequencing.

The library was generated by the immunoSEQ multiplex PCR assay. For the multiplex PCR, a mixture combining 60 forward primers for TCR Vbeta segments and 13 reverse primers for TCR Jbeta segments was used. A multiplex PCR assay on genomic DNA amplified the CDR3 region of rearranged TCR beta genes. The amplified TCR beta libraries were sequenced on the Illumina HiSeq System as 87-base-pair reads. In the source study's methods: In a later analysis, about 80 million unique TCR beta chains were counted across the approximately 620 repertoires, and roughly 11 million of these chains were shared by at least two donors. Raw reads were error-corrected and collapsed into unique sequences with a nearest-neighbor algorithm that merged closely related sequences to remove PCR and sequencing errors. To assign V, D and J gene segments, CDR3 sequences were aligned to IMGT reference sequences. For a sequence to be retained, a match of at least six nucleotides to both a V gene segment and a J gene segment was required. Rearrangements were called productive when the CDR3 lacked stop codons and stayed in frame with V and J; all others were non-productive. CDR3 was defined according to IMGT convention as the region running from the second conserved V-encoded cysteine to the conserved J-encoded phenylalanine. The earlier analysis of about 610 of the donors excluded any sequence lacking an unambiguous match to a single V gene segment. In an earlier analysis of more than 500 of the donors, a V segment was called functional when productive rearrangements were above 56.7%, and segregating when the standard deviation between donors exceeded 5%. A statistical classification framework was built for diagnosing cytomegalovirus status from the catalog of TCR beta chain sequences. In a later analysis, TCR nucleotide sequences were compared against IMGT/GENE-DB human TR gene sequences so that V and J genes could be assigned. In a later analysis, CDR3 sequences and most-parsimonious VDJ recombination scenarios were assigned using the TCRdist pipeline. In a later analysis, each TCR beta chain was defined by its CDR3 amino acid sequence together with its V-gene family, and reads lacking a unique V-gene family were excluded. In a later analysis, 450 to 600 highly shared, low-generation-probability nucleotide sequences were removed to address suspected cross-contamination and a sequencing artifact. In a later analysis, a clonal expansion index was calculated for each public chain from normalized within-repertoire ranks of inferred template counts. In a later analysis, generation probabilities were computed using a VDJ recombination model fitted to out-of-frame rearrangements, and the results were checked against IGoR. In a later analysis, hypergeometric tests were used to score TCR-TCR, TCR-HLA and TCR-CMV co-occurrence, with a repertoire-size bias correction applied to TCR pairs. To estimate false discovery rates, a later analysis permuted the HLA or CMV assignments 20 times. In a later analysis, co-occurring TCRs were grouped using DBSCAN, and TCRdist sequence similarity was added for clustering within HLA-allele-positive subsets. Repertoires with fewer than 30,000 or more than 120,000 public chains were left out of co-occurrence clustering, as were about 5 repertoires with anomalous nucleotide sharing. The table comes from immuneACCESS by way of TCRdb, which keeps in-frame sequences with V and J called. Part of the clones is missing from these tables; in studies checked, under half for an unresolved V gene and the rest for unknown reasons. D and trimming were read from the DNA, whereas the V and J calls and clone size are those reported in that table. This sample is represented by 160,000 or so clones; approximately 80% of them were singletons. About 9.5% of the sample is in the top ten clones.

The cohort consisted of hundreds of healthy bone marrow donors. Cohort members were all nominally healthy when sampled, although unrecorded immune exposures were likely present. The donor tested CMV seropositive, placing the donor among the 290 or so seropositive members of the cohort. A peripheral blood sample was collected from each donor, and TCR beta sequencing was performed on peripheral blood mononuclear cells. The Qiagen DNeasy Blood Extraction Kit was used to extract genomic DNA from the blood cell samples. Taken from the germline V gene (reference sequence), the CDR1 and CDR2 loops are GTSNPN and SVGIG. Including cysteine and phenylalanine, the CDR3 has 12 amino acids. Only the CDR3 part of the read is kept: 36 bases, read in frame from the first base. Trimming costs V 2 bases and J 7 bases, and their ends lie 9 bases apart. Overall study outcomes, separate from this receptor: Some IMGT-functional V segments, including TRBV6-2 and TRBV6-3, could not be distinguished by the 87-base-pair reads and were therefore excluded. According to a later analysis, parvovirus B19, influenza, CMV and Epstein-Barr virus appeared linked to several top co-occurrence clusters. In vitro tests confirmed that a few of the cytomegalovirus-associated TCR beta chains recognize cytomegalovirus antigens. The cohort was sequenced for TCR beta chains only, and without alpha or paired-chain data the features that could be detected were limited. Broadly in line with IMGT annotations, most TCR beta V segments showed up in productive rearrangements about 87% or about 30% of the time in an earlier analysis of 450 to 750 of the donors. A later analysis associated some 17,000 TCR beta sequences with specific HLA alleles at a false discovery rate of 0.05. Most CMV-associated TCR beta chains appeared to be HLA-restricted in a later analysis, and the HLA associations seemed to be driven largely by CMV exposure. A cluster of highly shared sequence variants was judged likely to be a technical artifact of the sequencing pipeline. A later genetic analysis reported fewer N-insertions in productive TCRs among donors in an Asian-associated ancestry cluster than the roughly 700-donor mean. A further reported finding was that TCR beta sequences accurately predicted the HLA-A and HLA-B alleles for most subjects in the first cohort. In a later analysis, HLA-associated TCR beta chains showed more clonal expansion and lower generation probabilities than non-associated chains that were equally common. When HLA alleles, especially DR and DQ, strongly co-occurred, TCR associations were difficult to assign to individual alleles. According to the authors, the approach could potentially be generalized to other disease states and immunological phenotypes. HLA typing was unavailable for some donors at each locus, so association tests used only the typed subset. Correlated functional status among segregating V segments might be attributable to linkage disequilibrium, but an unknown experimental factor could not be ruled out. In a later genetic analysis, a missense DCLRE1C variant was associated with V-gene and J-gene trimming of TCR beta chains, and the association was replicated in an independent cohort. The classifier was reported to diagnose cytomegalovirus status with high specificity and sensitivity in both the original cohort and the validation cohort. Most TCR sequences were seen in very few donors, while some public TCRs were found in many individuals. CMV serostatus was the only immune exposure information available for the cohort. The study gave a list of about 170 TCR beta chains associated with cytomegalovirus. Presence/absence analyses assumed roughly uniform sequencing depth across donors, an assumption that may not hold. Because counts were too low, roughly 16 rarely observed V segments, including chromosome 9 orphons, were left out of the earlier analysis of approximately 580 of the donors. A later analysis found that TCR association rates varied across HLA loci, with DRB1 alleles showing the most associated TCRs and HLA-C alleles the fewest.

Regarding this clone: No antigen is known for it. One base away there is no much larger clone; base qualities are not given.

This sequence was found in a young man in good health and CMV-seropositive. The chain uses TRBV30 and TRBJ2-1; the D gene is perhaps TRBD1, on 6 matching bases. The sequenced material came from PBMCs. The CDR3 is CAWSSGQNEQFF. The sequenced DNA is TGTGCCTGGAGTTCCGGACAGAATGAGCAGTTCTTC.